These T cell receptor beta chains were read from a single sample in a study of shared clonotypes between healthy human individuals. Profiling relied on immunoSEQ multiplex PCR, and the TCRdb table lists in-frame clones only, not all of them. Of a few million clones detected, 85% to 95% appear once; the ten largest clones hold around 1.8%. Sequencing input: naive CD8+ T cells from PBMCs. The receptor set was obtained from a man younger than 35 in good health. Some clones in this sample may be carry-over from other donors' samples. Both conserved end residues are part of each CDR3. The D gene is left open where the match is weak. Clone size appears in some rows only: once, few, many, or a class for an expanded clone.

D gene: TRBD1; J gene: TRBJ1-5; V gene: TRBV28; clone size: .; CDR3 DNA: TGTGCCAGCAGTTTCCGCGGACAGGGAAGGAGGCAGCCCCAGCATTTT; CDR3 protein: CASSFRGQGRRQPQHF
D gene: .; J gene: TRBJ2-7; V gene: TRBV4-3; clone size: .; CDR3 DNA: TGCGCCAGCAGCCCCCACCATAACTCCTACGAGCAGTACTTC; CDR3 protein: CASSPHHNSYEQYF
D gene: TRBD1; J gene: TRBJ2-5; V gene: TRBV9; clone size: .; CDR3 DNA: TGTGCCAGCAGCGCAGGGACAGGGGGCGGGGAGACCCAGTACTTC; CDR3 protein: CASSAGTGGGETQYF
D gene: .; J gene: TRBJ2-7; V gene: TRBV14; clone size: .; CDR3 DNA: TGTGCCAGCAGCCTCTATGGACATCCTTCTTACGAGCAGTACTTC; CDR3 protein: CASSLYGHPSYEQYF
D gene: TRBD2; J gene: TRBJ2-1; V gene: TRBV28; clone size: .; CDR3 DNA: TGTGCCACCGGACTAGCGGGTTCCAATGAGCAGTTCTTC; CDR3 protein: CATGLAGSNEQFF
D gene: .; J gene: TRBJ1-5; V gene: TRBV6-6; clone size: .; CDR3 DNA: TGTGCCAGCAGCTATGTAGGGGCAAGCAATCAGCCCCAGCATTTT; CDR3 protein: CASSYVGASNQPQHF
D gene: .; J gene: TRBJ1-2; V gene: TRBV27; clone size: .; CDR3 DNA: TGTGCCAGCAGTCAGGACAGCCTGAGTGGCTACACCTTC; CDR3 protein: CASSQDSLSGYTF
D gene: .; J gene: TRBJ2-2; V gene: TRBV5-1; clone size: .; CDR3 DNA: TGCGCCAGCAGCTTGGGCCCGACGAACACCGGGGAGCTGTTTTTT; CDR3 protein: CASSLGPTNTGELFF
D gene: TRBD1; J gene: TRBJ2-1; V gene: TRBV5-1; clone size: .; CDR3 DNA: TGCGCCAGCAGCTTGGTTGGCGGTCGAGGGACAGGCTACAATGAGCAGTTCTTC; CDR3 protein: CASSLVGGRGTGYNEQFF
D gene: .; J gene: TRBJ1-2; V gene: TRBV6-1; clone size: .; CDR3 DNA: TGTGCCAGCAGTTCAAGCCTATATGGCTACACCTTC; CDR3 protein: CASSSSLYGYTF
D gene: .; J gene: TRBJ2-7; V gene: TRBV7-9; clone size: .; CDR3 DNA: TGTGCCAGCAGCTTGGCCAGTACCTACGAGCAGTACTTC; CDR3 protein: CASSLASTYEQYF
D gene: .; J gene: TRBJ2-2; V gene: TRBV27; clone size: .; CDR3 DNA: TGTGCCAGCAGTTTATTGACGGGGAACACCGGGGAGCTGTTTTTT; CDR3 protein: CASSLLTGNTGELFF
D gene: TRBD1; J gene: TRBJ2-7; V gene: TRBV15; clone size: .; CDR3 DNA: TGTGCCACAACAGGGGCTGGGAGTGGGTACGAGCAGTACTTC; CDR3 protein: CATTGAGSGYEQYF
D gene: .; J gene: TRBJ2-7; V gene: TRBV10-3; clone size: once; CDR3 DNA: TGTGCCATCAGTGAGTCCGGGATGCGTTACGAGCAGTACTTC; CDR3 protein: CAISESGMRYEQYF
D gene: TRBD2; J gene: TRBJ2-3; V gene: TRBV2; clone size: .; CDR3 DNA: TGTGCCAGCACTGGGCGGGAGGGCGTCATGCAGTATTTT; CDR3 protein: CASTGREGVMQYF
D gene: TRBD1; J gene: TRBJ2-3; V gene: TRBV27; clone size: .; CDR3 DNA: TGTGCCAGCAGTTTACTCGGACAGGGGGGGCCGCGGGATACGCAGTATTTT; CDR3 protein: CASSLLGQGGPRDTQYF
D gene: .; J gene: TRBJ1-5; V gene: TRBV13; clone size: .; CDR3 DNA: TGTGCCAGCAGCTTAGGCAGGGTTGGGGGCAATCAGCCCCAGCATTTT; CDR3 protein: CASSLGRVGGNQPQHF
D gene: .; J gene: TRBJ2-7; V gene: TRBV5-1; clone size: once; CDR3 DNA: TGCGCCAGCAGCTTTCTCCCGGGGGGCTACGGGCAGTACTTC; CDR3 protein: CASSFLPGGYGQYF
D gene: TRBD1; J gene: TRBJ2-3; V gene: TRBV19; clone size: .; CDR3 DNA: TGTGCCAGTAGCGTCGAGGACAGGGACGGTGATACGCAGTATTTT; CDR3 protein: CASSVEDRDGDTQYF
D gene: .; J gene: TRBJ2-5; V gene: TRBV6-6; clone size: .; CDR3 DNA: TGTGCCAGCGGCTGGCAGCTGGAGACCCAGTACTTC; CDR3 protein: CASGWQLETQYF
D gene: TRBD1; J gene: TRBJ2-7; V gene: TRBV4-3; clone size: .; CDR3 DNA: TGCGCCAGCAGCCCCATCAGGGGGTCCCACGAGCAGTACTTC; CDR3 protein: CASSPIRGSHEQYF
D gene: .; J gene: TRBJ1-5; V gene: TRBV6-6; clone size: .; CDR3 DNA: TGTGCCAGCAGTTACCTGGACAGTAGCAATCAGCCCCAGCATTTT; CDR3 protein: CASSYLDSSNQPQHF
D gene: TRBD2; J gene: TRBJ2-3; V gene: TRBV19; clone size: .; CDR3 DNA: TGTGCCAGTAGTATGGATAGCGGGAGCTCAGATACGCAGTATTTT; CDR3 protein: CASSMDSGSSDTQYF
D gene: .; J gene: TRBJ1-5; V gene: TRBV28; clone size: .; CDR3 DNA: TGTGCCAGCAGCCCGCATGGGGGGCCTAATCAGCCCCAGCATTTT; CDR3 protein: CASSPHGGPNQPQHF
D gene: TRBD2; J gene: TRBJ2-7; V gene: TRBV27; clone size: .; CDR3 DNA: TGTGCCAGCAGCCCTAGCGGGAGCACCCACGAGCAGTACTTC; CDR3 protein: CASSPSGSTHEQYF
D gene: .; J gene: TRBJ2-3; V gene: TRBV27; clone size: .; CDR3 DNA: TGTGCCAGCAGTTTATCACCGACCACCCTCACAGATACGCAGTATTTT; CDR3 protein: CASSLSPTTLTDTQYF
D gene: TRBD2; J gene: TRBJ2-7; V gene: TRBV9; clone size: .; CDR3 DNA: TGTGCCAGCAGCCCCTCGGGGGGGGGCGAGCAGTACTTC; CDR3 protein: CASSPSGGGEQYF
D gene: TRBD1; J gene: TRBJ1-1; V gene: TRBV10-2; clone size: .; CDR3 DNA: TGCGCCACTCGGGACAGGGCCAACACTGAAGCTTTCTTT; CDR3 protein: CATRDRANTEAFF
D gene: .; J gene: TRBJ1-1; V gene: TRBV28; clone size: .; CDR3 DNA: TGTGCCGGACGCTCATTCGGCTTAACTGAAGCTTTCTTT; CDR3 protein: CAGRSFGLTEAFF
D gene: TRBD1; J gene: TRBJ2-7; V gene: TRBV10-3; clone size: .; CDR3 DNA: TGTGCCATCAGTGAGTCAGGATCGGGAAAAAGCCGACAGGGGAATTACGAGCAGTACTTC; CDR3 protein: CAISESGSGKSRQGNYEQYF